This T cell receptor beta chain came from a study of cytomegalovirus exposure and HLA in healthy donors. Study-level results: One later analysis reportedly identified an Asian-associated ancestry cluster that showed fewer N-insertions than the 666-donor mean. A later analysis found common viral pathogens apparently linked to several of the most significant clusters. TCR sequences were mostly rare, though some public TCRs occurred in many donors.

This CDR3 has 16 amino acids. The junction had 9 bases not matched to a gene; V was cut back by 5 bases and J by 2 bases. Per germline, CDR1 MDHEN and CDR2 SYDVKM. The study ran its PCR with 60 Vbeta and 13 Jbeta primers. The table came from immunoSEQ multiplex PCR; TCRdb's copy has only in-frame clones and leaves some out. The table includes fewer than 180,000 clones, more than 75% detected once. Notes on this clone: Its antigen is unidentified.

Sequencing was done on a sample of PBMCs. The J gene is TRBJ2-3, the V gene TRBV28; the match to TRBD1 covers 8 bases. This TCR came from a human donor in good health. The CDR3 reads CASSVSTGVNTDTQYF. DNA of the CDR3: TGTGCCAGCAGTGTCTCGACAGGGGTAAACACAGATACGCAGTATTTT.